The 26 T cell receptor beta chains below were found in one sample sequenced in a study of memory CD4+ T cells and cytomegalovirus serostatus. Single viable CD3+CD4+CD8-CD45RO+ cells were sorted as the memory CD4+ T cells. The table came from immunoSEQ multiplex PCR; TCRdb's copy has only in-frame clones and leaves some out. The sample shows about 54,000 clones, about 80% of them seen only once. Material: memory CD4+ T cells from blood. Receptor source: an adult in good health and CMV-seronegative.

The chain couples TRBV27 to TRBJ1-4; TRBD1 matches 9 bases. Germline CDR1 MNHEY, CDR2 SMNVEV (reference sequence). CDR3 length: 16 residues. V was clipped by 4 bases and J by 3 bases; unmatched bases: 6. DNA for the CDR3: TGTGCCAGCAGTTCCCGGGGACAGGGCGCTAATGAAAAACTGTTTTTT. Amino acids: CASSSRGQGANEKLFF.

The rearrangement joins TRBV28 to TRBJ2-3; TRBD1 might be the D (6 bases). Germline lookup yields CDR1 MDHEN and CDR2 SYDVKM. V was clipped by 6 bases and J by 0 bases, with 19 bases between them. The CDR3 sequence is 17 residues long. In DNA, the CDR3 is TGTGCCAGCAGGCGCTCTCTAGGGGGTATCAGCACAGATACGCAGTATTTT. Its protein is CASRRSLGGISTDTQYF. The complete variable domain, with remaining parts taken from reference TRBV28 and TRBJ2-3, reads DVKVTQSSRYLVKRTGEKVFLECVQDMDHENMFWYRQDPGLGLRLIYFSYDVKMKEKGDIPEGYSVSREKKERFSLILESASTNQTSMYLCASRRSLGGISTDTQYFGPGTRLTVL.

V gene TRBV6-5 combines with J gene TRBJ2-1; 8 bases fit TRBD1. V dropped 2 bases and J dropped 5; count of bases not matched to a gene: 2. The germline CDR1 and CDR2 sequences are MNHEY and SVGAGI. The CDR3 extends over 14 amino acids. For the CDR3, the DNA is TGTGCCAGCAGTTACCACAGGGGGAACAATGAGCAGTTCTTC. It is translated as CASSYHRGNNEQFF.

This rearrangement joins TRBV7-2 to TRBJ2-7; 12 nucleotides agree with TRBD2. The V gene end was trimmed by 5 bases and the J gene end by 2 bases; junction bases not matched to a gene: 7. This CDR3 spans 16 amino acids. CDR1 and CDR2 from the germline V gene are SGHTA and FQGNSA. CDR3 region: CASSRTSGTTTYEQYF. The CDR3 nucleotides are TGTGCCAGCAGCCGGACTAGCGGGACGACTACCTACGAGCAGTACTTC.

This sequence joins TRBV5-1 and TRBJ2-2; no firm D call. The CDR3 is 13 residues long. The germline V and J ends were trimmed by 0 bases and 5 bases, with 5 bases remaining between them. Per the germline V gene, CDR1 is SGHRS and CDR2 is YFSETQ. CDR3 protein: CASSLGVTGELFF. The CDR3 region has the DNA TGCGCCAGCAGCTTGGGAGTTACCGGGGAGCTGTTTTTT.

V is TRBV19 and J is TRBJ2-6; maybe TRBD1 (6 bases). The CDR3 runs to 14 residues. The germline V and J ends were trimmed by 7 bases and 3 bases, with 10 bases remaining between them. Germline V gene lookup returns CDR1 LNHDA and CDR2 SQIVND (reference sequence). DNA of the CDR3: TGTGCCAGTACACAGGGAATTGGGGCCAACGTCCTGACTTTC. Translation gives CASTQGIGANVLTF.

Worth noting for this clone: At the DNA level, this CDR3 is encoded by other sequences in the same sample as well. The chain combines TRBV7-2 with TRBJ2-3; no definite D call. Germline assignment: CDR1 SGHTA and CDR2 FQGNSA. CDR3 length: 13 amino acids. V was pared by 3 bases and J by 2 bases, with 6 bases between. In nucleotides, the CDR3 is TGTGCCAGCAGCTTGGATCACACAGATACGCAGTATTTT. Translated, it gives CASSLDHTDTQYF.

The chain has TRBV28 and TRBJ1-2, with 10 bases matching TRBD1. CDR3 length: 13 residues. The trim removed 11 bases at V and 5 bases at J, leaving 8 bases unmatched. CDR1 and CDR2 (germline): MDHEN, SYDVKM. CDR3 loop: CAADRDRGYGYTF. In DNA, the CDR3 is TGTGCCGCTGACCGGGACAGGGGTTATGGCTACACCTTC.

The chain recombines TRBV5-6 with TRBJ1-3; D unresolved. The CDR3 totals 15 residues. Germline V gene lookup returns CDR1 SGHDT and CDR2 YYEEEE. Trimming removed 4 bases at V and 4 bases at J, with 15 bases between. CDR3 sequence reads: CASSRYPLLGNTIYF. The CDR3 DNA reads as TGTGCCAGCAGCCGCTATCCTCTATTAGGAAACACCATATATTTT.

The DNA of the CDR3 is TGCGCCAGCAGCCACGGGACAGGGGACTCTATTAACTATGGCTACACCTTC. It codes for CASSHGTGDSINYGYTF. The rearrangement uses TRBV5-1 and TRBJ1-2; 10 bases map to TRBD1. Germline loops: CDR1 SGHRS, CDR2 YFSETQ. V was clipped by 4 bases and J by 1 base; unmatched bases: 10. The CDR3 spans 17 residues.

The genes are TRBV7-2 and TRBJ2-1, with TRBD2 matching 7 bases. This CDR3 has 15 residues. Germline CDR1 is SGHTA and CDR2 is FQGNSA. J lost 7 bases, V lost 5 bases, and 11 bases had no gene match. The CDR3 DNA reads as TGTGCCAGCAGCGTATCCCGCGGGAGATTAAATGAGCAGTTCTTC. Encoded protein: CASSVSRGRLNEQFF.

The J gene is TRBJ1-1, the V gene TRBV7-3; TRBD1 is a possible D gene (5 bases). The ends were cut back, 4 bases at V and 2 bases at J, with 11 bases in the middle. CDR3 length equals 14 residues. Germline values: CDR1 SGHTA, CDR2 FQGTGA. This CDR3 reads CASSSGSGNTEAFF. The CDR3, as DNA: TGTGCCAGCAGCTCAGGGAGTGGTAACACTGAAGCTTTCTTT.

The chain uses TRBV14 and TRBJ2-3; 10 bases fit TRBD2. V trimming: 4 bases; J trimming: 7 bases; junction bases outside the gene matches: 5. This CDR3 is built from 14 residues. From germline, CDR1 is SGHDN and CDR2 FVKESK. DNA of the CDR3: TGTGCCAGCAGCCTATTAGCGGGGGGAAATACGCAGTATTTT. It yields the protein CASSLLAGGNTQYF.

The chain combines TRBV6-1 with TRBJ1-1; the match to TRBD1 covers 7 bases. The CDR3 length is 12 residues. V shed 5 bases and J 9 bases; nucleotides not matched to a gene: 6. Germline-derived CDR1 and CDR2 are MNHNS and SASEGT. The CDR3 nucleotides are TGTGCCAGCAGTTCCGACAGGGTGAAAGCTTTCTTT. It encodes CASSSDRVKAFF.

The rearrangement joins TRBV5-8 to TRBJ1-2; 7 bases fit TRBD1. The V segment lost 4 bases and the J segment 0 bases; nucleotides outside the gene matches: 6. Per germline, CDR1 SGHTS and CDR2 YDEGEE. The CDR3 runs 15 residues. DNA of the CDR3: TGTGCCAGCAGCAAAGGGACAGCTTCTAACTATGGCTACACCTTC. Protein sequence: CASSKGTASNYGYTF. Combining the CDR3 with reference TRBV5-8 and TRBJ1-2 gives the whole variable domain EAGVTQSPTHLIKTRGQQATLRCSPISGHTSVYWYQQALGLGLQFLLWYDEGEERNRGNFPPRFSGRQFPNYSSELNVNALELEDSALYLCASSKGTASNYGYTFGSGTRLTVV.

This clone has only a few counts. The rearrangement joins TRBV10-2 to TRBJ1-2; tentatively, D is TRBD1 (5 bases). Germline CDR1 is WSHSY and CDR2 is SAAADI. V was trimmed by 0 bases and J by 6 bases, leaving 8 bases between them. This CDR3 spans 13 amino acids. CDR3 DNA sequence: TGCGCCAGCAGTGAGTCCGTACAGGATGGCTACACCTTC. It specifies CASSESVQDGYTF.

This chain connects TRBV7-2 to TRBJ2-7, with 8 bases lining up with TRBD2. Germline V lookup: CDR1 SGHTA, CDR2 FQGNSA. The CDR3 is made up of 15 amino acids. V was pared by 5 bases and J by 2 bases, with 8 bases of the junction left unmatched. Written as DNA, the CDR3 is TGTGCCAGCAGCCGGGTGACTAGCGTTGCCTACGAGCAGTACTTC. Its protein product is CASSRVTSVAYEQYF.

The rearrangement uses TRBV15 and TRBJ1-5; D is unresolved. V gave up 5 bases and J gave up 0 bases, with 14 bases separating them. Germline lookup yields CDR1 LNHNV and CDR2 YYDKDF (reference sequence). The CDR3 spans 16 residues. For the CDR3, the DNA is TGTGCCACCAGCGGCCCCAGACTCCTTAGCAATCAGCCCCAGCATTTT. Protein: CATSGPRLLSNQPQHF. Complete variable domain (other parts from reference TRBV15 and TRBJ1-5): DAMVIQNPRYQVTQFGKPVTLSCSQTLNHNVMYWYQQKSSQAPKLLFHYYDKDFNNEADTPDNFQSRRPNTSFCFLDIRSPGLGDTAMYLCATSGPRLLSNQPQHFGDGTRLSIL.

This clone was observed a single time. V usage is TRBV11-3 and J usage is TRBJ2-5, with 11 bases matching TRBD1. Looked up from germline, CDR1 is SGHNT and CDR2 is YENEEA. CDR3 size: 20 residues. V shed 4 bases, J shed 5 bases, and the junction held 21 bases outside the gene matches. This CDR3 reads CASSSGPSGTGGKFTETQYF. The CDR3 DNA reads as TGTGCCAGCAGCTCCGGACCGAGCGGGACAGGGGGAAAATTCACTGAGACCCAGTACTTC.

The chain recombines TRBV28 with TRBJ1-1; 8 positions agree with TRBD1. The CDR3 runs to 15 residues. The germline CDR1 and CDR2 sequences are MDHEN and SYDVKM. Trimming cost V 4 bases and J 0 bases; bases outside gene matches: 4. DNA for the CDR3: TGTGCCAGCAGTTCGACAGGGGTAGTGAACACTGAAGCTTTCTTT. Translating it yields CASSSTGVVNTEAFF.

The chain joins TRBV14 to TRBJ2-7, with 9 bases aligning to TRBD2. CDR1 SGHDN and CDR2 FVKESK come from the germline V gene. The trim removed 2 bases at V and 6 bases at J, leaving 17 bases unmatched. This CDR3 comprises 18 residues. As DNA, the CDR3 is TGTGCCAGCAGCCAAATGACTAGCGGCTTTTGGGGCTCGAGCGAGCAGTACTTC. It yields the protein CASSQMTSGFWGSSEQYF.

A few counts support this clone. The chain couples TRBV11-2 to TRBJ2-5, with 11 bases aligning to TRBD2. The CDR3 contains 15 residues. Germline-derived CDR1 and CDR2 are SGHAT and FQNNGV. The junction had 3 bases not matched to a gene; V was cut back by 3 bases and J by 3 bases. Written as DNA, the CDR3 is TGTGCCAGCAGCTTTAGCGGGAGGGCGAAAGAGACCCAGTACTTC. It codes for CASSFSGRAKETQYF.

This clone was found once. CDR3 sequence reads: CASSLLTGPGNTIYF. For the CDR3, the DNA is TGTGCCAGCAGCTTACTGACAGGGCCTGGAAACACCATATATTTT. This rearrangement joins TRBV5-4 to TRBJ1-3; TRBD1 agrees at 7 bases. V was clipped by 2 bases and J by 2 bases; unmatched bases: 4. Germline CDR1 SGHNT, CDR2 YYREEE (reference sequence). The CDR3 runs to 15 residues.

The genes are TRBV6-5 and TRBJ2-7; 13 bases fit TRBD2. After removal of 5 bases from V and 6 bases from J, the junction contained 4 bases not matched to a gene. Germline V gene data show CDR1 as MNHEY and CDR2 as SVGAGI. This CDR3 contains 14 residues. For the CDR3, the DNA is TGTGCCAGCAGTCCGCGACTAGCGGGGGGCGAGCAGTACTTC. This gives the protein CASSPRLAGGEQYF.

This chain links TRBV6-6 with TRBJ2-7; no clear D. CDR1 is MNHNY, CDR2 SVGAGI, per germline (reference sequence). The CDR3 has 15 amino acids. V gave up 8 bases and J gave up 0 bases, with 17 bases separating them. CDR3: CASFSVTSGSYEQYF. The CDR3 DNA follows: TGTGCCAGCTTCAGCGTCACGTCCGGCTCCTACGAGCAGTACTTC.

This sequence joins TRBV7-8 and TRBJ2-7; 10 bases are a match to TRBD1. Germline CDR1 is SGHVS and CDR2 is FQNEAQ. The J segment lost 5 bases and the V segment lost 6 bases, leaving 7 bases of the junction unmatched. The CDR3 has 14 residues. CDR3 loop: CASRPDRGLNEQYF. CDR3 nucleotide sequence: TGTGCCAGCAGACCAGACAGGGGGCTGAACGAGCAGTACTTC.